These 29 T cell receptor beta chains were all obtained from the same sample, sequenced in a study of shared clonotypes between healthy human individuals. This table comes from immunoSEQ multiplex PCR, and its TCRdb copy is limited to in-frame clones, with some not included. The table has roughly 2 million clones, 90% to 95% seen once. The sequencing sample was made of naive CD4+ T cells sorted from blood. Sample subset: CD45RA+ positively selected. The receptor source for this set is a man between 18 and 29 years old in good health.

The chain uses TRBV7-2 and TRBJ1-3; maybe TRBD1 (6 bases). Between the trimmed V and J ends, which lost 2 bases and 0 bases, there was a span of 11 bases. This CDR3 spans 16 amino acids. Germline V gene lookup returns CDR1 SGHTA and CDR2 FQGNSA. CDR3 coding DNA: TGTGCCAGCAGCTTAAATCAGGGGCACTCTGGAAACACCATATATTTT. The encoded protein is CASSLNQGHSGNTIYF.

Regarding this clone: A clone one base away is much larger, so this may be a read error. V usage is TRBV4-3 and J usage is TRBJ1-1; D is uncertain. V lost 0 bases, J lost 4 bases, and 15 bases lay in between. CDR3 length: 16 amino acids. Germline V gene data show CDR1 as LGHNA and CDR2 as YSLEER. The CDR3 DNA reads TGCGCCAGCAGCCAAGATTCAGAGTACCGTTCCACTGAAGCTTTCTTT. Translating gives CASSQDSEYRSTEAFF.

The chain recombines TRBV10-3 with TRBJ1-1; weak D call: TRBD1 (5 bases). Germline CDR1 is ENHRY and CDR2 is SYGVKD. The CDR3 covers 15 residues. Trimming shortened V by 4 bases and J by 4 bases, and 16 bases separated the two germline ends. This chain's CDR3 is CAISGGDPGSTEAFF. The CDR3 DNA sequence: TGTGCCATCAGTGGAGGGGACCCCGGGAGCACTGAAGCTTTCTTT.

J is TRBJ2-1 and V is TRBV2, with D possibly TRBD2 on 6 matching bases. CDR1 and CDR2 (germline): SNHLY, FYNNEI. This CDR3 has 11 amino acids. Trimming took 3 bases from V and 16 from J, leaving 13 bases between them. CDR3 in DNA: TGTGCCAGCAGTGAGGGAATCGGGGGTTTCTTC. This translates into CASSEGIGGFF. The entire variable domain, with the rest obtained from reference TRBV2 and TRBJ2-1, is as follows: EPEVTQTPSHQVTQMGQEVILRCVPISNHLYFYWYRQILGQKVEFLVSFYNNEISEKSEIFDDQFSVERPDGSNFTLKIRSTKLEDSAMYFCASSEGIGGFFGPGTRLTVL.

The CDR3 region has the DNA TGTGCCAGCAGCGAGATTAACTATGGCTACACCTTC. This gives the protein CASSEINYGYTF. The V and J genes are TRBV28 and TRBJ1-2; D is uncertain. The germline V gene has CDR1 MDHEN and CDR2 SYDVKM. There are 12 residues in the CDR3. Trimming cost V 6 bases and J 1 base, with 6 bases left between them.

The chain has TRBV15 and TRBJ2-7; a possible D gene is TRBD1 (5 bases). The V end was cut by 1 base, the J end by 4 bases, with 11 bases between. CDR1 is LNHNV and CDR2 is YYDKDF in the germline V gene (reference sequence). This CDR3 comprises 14 residues. The CDR3 loop is CATSRAQGLYEQYF. The CDR3 coding sequence is TGTGCCACCAGCAGAGCGCAGGGCCTATACGAGCAGTACTTC.

This chain uses TRBV6-6 with TRBJ1-2; a possible D gene is TRBD1 (5 bases). The CDR3 covers 15 residues. Trimming stripped 6 bases from V and 7 bases from J, with 21 bases between. The germline V gene has CDR1 MNHNY and CDR2 SVGAGI (reference sequence). The CDR3 here is CASSHSLGRVVGYTF. The CDR3 nucleotides read TGTGCCAGCAGCCATTCCCTGGGCAGGGTAGTTGGCTACACCTTC.

This clone was detected a few times. This rearrangement joins TRBV19 to TRBJ2-1; D is possibly TRBD2 (5 bases). The CDR3 is 12 residues long. Germline CDR1 is LNHDA and CDR2 is SQIVND (reference sequence). The V gene lost 5 bases and the J gene lost 7 bases, with 9 bases spanning the gap. CDR3 coding DNA: TGTGCCAGTAGTTTTCGGAGGAATGAGCAGTTCTTC. Translated, it gives CASSFRRNEQFF.

V is TRBV6-5 and J is TRBJ1-5; D not certain. Germline CDR1 reads MNHEY; CDR2 reads SVGAGI. The CDR3 runs to 13 residues. The V and J ends lost 5 bases and 7 bases respectively, with 12 bases between them. CDR3 sequence reads: CASSRTERQPQHF. CDR3 nucleotides: TGTGCCAGCAGTAGGACGGAGCGGCAGCCCCAGCATTTT.

With respect to this clone: Germline is not matched at one junction end, which may reflect a read error. This CDR3 reads CASSGQNAEAFF. In DNA, the CDR3 is TGTGCCAGCAGCGGCCAGAACGCTGAAGCTTTCTTT. This chain joins TRBV6-1 and TRBJ1-1, with D unresolved. The CDR3 is 12 residues long. CDR1 is MNHNS and CDR2 is SASEGT in the germline V gene.

The chain joins TRBV12-5 to TRBJ2-3; 10 positions agree with TRBD2. CDR1 is LGHNT, CDR2 FRNRAP, per germline. With 4 bases clipped from V and 0 bases from J, the junction kept 19 bases outside the gene matches. This CDR3 contains 21 residues. The CDR3 protein is CASGWTVKDSGRQTSTDTQYF. The CDR3 DNA is TGTGCTAGTGGTTGGACAGTCAAAGATAGCGGGAGGCAGACTAGCACAGATACGCAGTATTTT.

The chain combines TRBV5-4 with TRBJ2-5, with 7 bases fitting TRBD2. Trimming removed 5 bases from V and 5 bases from J; junction bases left unmatched: 18. Germline V gene data show CDR1 as SGHNT and CDR2 as YYREEE (reference sequence). This CDR3 region has 17 residues. Here the CDR3 DNA reads TGTGCCAGCAGTTCTCCTCATCCAGCGGGGTACCGCGAGACCCAGTACTTC. Its protein product is CASSSPHPAGYRETQYF.

The CDR3 spells CAISESGLDQPQHF. In nucleotides, the CDR3 is TGTGCCATCAGTGAGTCTGGGTTGGATCAGCCCCAGCATTTT. This chain joins TRBV10-3 and TRBJ1-5; D ambiguous. This CDR3 spans 14 amino acids. Trimming shortened V by 0 bases and J by 5 bases, and 8 bases separated the two germline ends. Germline-derived CDR1 and CDR2 are ENHRY and SYGVKD.

This chain links TRBV6-5 with TRBJ2-4; 8 nucleotides agree with TRBD1. The junction had 5 bases not matched to a gene; V was cut back by 10 bases and J by 9 bases. CDR1 is MNHEY and CDR2 is SVGAGI in the germline V gene. This CDR3 comprises 11 residues. The CDR3 is CATGQGPIQYF. The CDR3 nucleotides read TGTGCCACCGGACAGGGCCCCATTCAGTACTTC.

V usage is TRBV6-1 and J usage is TRBJ2-7; TRBD1 aligns across 7 bases. The germline V gene encodes CDR1 MNHNS and CDR2 SASEGT. The ends lost 7 bases at V and 3 bases at J; junction bases unmatched: 9. The CDR3 sequence is 14 residues long. CDR3 protein: CASTSWTGHYEQYF. The CDR3 bases are TGTGCCAGCACGTCCTGGACAGGCCACTACGAGCAGTACTTC.

The V gene is TRBV10-1, the J gene TRBJ2-2; D is unclear. The V end was cut by 1 base, the J end by 3 bases, with 6 bases between. CDR1 and CDR2 from the germline V gene are WNHNN and SYGVQD (reference sequence). The CDR3 runs to 14 residues. The CDR3 loop reads CASSEFGDTGELFF. For the CDR3, the DNA is TGCGCCAGCAGTGAGTTTGGGGACACCGGGGAGCTGTTTTTT.

The chain joins TRBV7-9 to TRBJ2-3, with 10 bases aligning to TRBD1. This CDR3 contains 14 residues. Germline loops: CDR1 SEHNR, CDR2 FQNEAQ (reference sequence). Germline trimming cut 5 bases from V and 5 bases from J; bases unmatched to any gene: 4. CDR3 residues: CASSLGQGGDTQYF. The CDR3 nucleotides read TGTGCCAGCAGCCTCGGACAGGGGGGAGATACGCAGTATTTT.

For this clone: At the DNA level, this CDR3 is encoded by other sequences in the same sample as well. The chain links TRBV19 to TRBJ2-5; D gene ambiguous. V shed 2 bases and J shed 1 base, with 5 bases lying between them. The CDR3 is 13 amino acids. The germline gives CDR1 LNHDA, CDR2 SQIVND (reference sequence). This CDR3 is CASSISSQETQYF. The CDR3 bases are TGTGCCAGTAGTATAAGCAGCCAAGAGACCCAGTACTTC.

The V call is TRBV5-1, the J call TRBJ2-3, with D perhaps TRBD1 (6 bases). The ends were cut back, 0 bases at V and 8 bases at J, with 13 bases in the middle. Per the germline V gene, CDR1 is SGHRS and CDR2 is YFSETQ. CDR3 length: 14 residues. CDR3 DNA sequence: TGCGCCAGCAGCTTGGGTCAGGGGCAGGGTACGCAGTATTTT. Protein product: CASSLGQGQGTQYF. The whole variable domain, remainder taken from reference TRBV5-1 and TRBJ2-3, is KAGVTQTPRYLIKTRGQQVTLSCSPISGHRSVSWYQQTPGQGLQFLFEYFSETQRNKGNFPGRFSGRQFSNSRSEMNVSTLELGDSALYLCASSLGQGQGTQYFGPGTRLTVL.

The chain is built from TRBV5-3 and TRBJ2-7, with 11 bases aligning to TRBD1. TRBV5-3 is flagged as an ORF with uncertain function. V lost 4 bases, J lost 1 base, and 22 bases stayed unmatched. The CDR3 extends over 21 amino acids. The CDR3 sequence is CARSPRDSGTGGQRDSYEQYF. DNA of the CDR3: TGTGCCAGAAGCCCGAGGGATTCCGGGACAGGGGGACAGCGGGATTCCTACGAGCAGTACTTC.

CDR3 loop: CASSLPRDQETQYF. CDR3 DNA: TGTGCCAGCAGCTTACCTAGGGACCAAGAGACCCAGTACTTC. The chain recombines TRBV5-5 with TRBJ2-5, with D unclear. The length of the CDR3 is 14 residues. Per germline, CDR1 SGHKS and CDR2 YYEKEE (reference sequence). The ends were cut back, 2 bases at V and 0 bases at J, with 8 bases in the middle.

The chain links TRBV5-1 to TRBJ1-2, with D perhaps matching TRBD1 (6 bases). V lost 0 bases and J lost 4, with 13 bases in between. This CDR3 region has 15 residues. Germline-derived CDR1 and CDR2 are SGHRS and YFSETQ. The CDR3 nucleotides read TGCGCCAGCAGCTTGGGGCCTGGGGGCGGCTATGGCTACACCTTC. This codes for CASSLGPGGGYGYTF.

The V gene is TRBV10-3, the J gene TRBJ2-7; TRBD2 matches 8 bases. There are 15 residues in the CDR3. Trimming at V came to 2 bases and at J to 0 bases, leaving 3 bases not matched to a gene. The germline V gene has CDR1 ENHRY and CDR2 SYGVKD. CDR3 protein: CAISEKRGSSYEQYF. The CDR3 bases are TGTGCCATCAGTGAGAAGCGGGGGTCCTCCTACGAGCAGTACTTC.

The chain links TRBV14 to TRBJ2-1; tentative D call: TRBD2 (5 bases). Germline CDR1 SGHDN, CDR2 FVKESK. With 3 bases removed from V and 6 bases from J, the gap between germline ends came to 9 bases. The CDR3 is 13 residues long. CDR3 nucleotides: TGTGCCAGCAGCCAGTCTAGCTTCAATGAGCAGTTCTTC. Its translation: CASSQSSFNEQFF.

This rearrangement joins TRBV5-1 to TRBJ2-2, with TRBD1 as a possible D gene (6 bases). Germline CDR1 SGHRS, CDR2 YFSETQ. V lost 4 bases and J lost 2, with 12 bases in between. The CDR3 length is 15 residues. This CDR3 is CASSPTGSNTGELFF. The CDR3 DNA follows: TGCGCCAGCAGCCCAACAGGGTCTAACACCGGGGAGCTGTTTTTT.

The V and J genes are TRBV30 and TRBJ2-5; D remains ambiguous. Trimming took off 8 bases at V and 4 bases at J, with 14 bases between the two ends. The CDR3 is made up of 12 amino acids. CDR1 and CDR2 from the germline V gene are GTSNPN and SVGIG (reference sequence). This chain's CDR3 is CAGKKLSETQYF. Written as DNA, the CDR3 is TGTGCCGGGAAAAAGCTCTCAGAGACCCAGTACTTC.

The chain links TRBV7-8 to TRBJ2-3; D remains unclear. CDR3 length: 12 amino acids. In germline, CDR1 is SGHVS, CDR2 FQNEAQ. V was pared by 4 bases and J by 5 bases, with 7 bases between. The CDR3 is CASSSQGDTQYF. The CDR3 DNA sequence: TGTGCCAGCAGCTCCCAAGGAGATACGCAGTATTTT. Full variable domain (remainder filled in from reference TRBV7-8 and TRBJ2-3): GAGVSQSPRYKVAKRGQDVALRCDPISGHVSLFWYQQALGQGPEFLTYFQNEAQLDKSGLPSDRFFAERPEGSVSTLKIQRTQQEDSAVYLCASSSQGDTQYFGPGTRLTVL.

Worth noting for this clone: This sample also contains other DNA sequences that code for the same CDR3. This rearrangement joins TRBV6-5 to TRBJ1-2, with D maybe TRBD1 (6 bases). V lost 5 bases, J lost 3 bases, and 10 bases lay in between. Germline lookup yields CDR1 MNHEY and CDR2 SVGAGI. The CDR3 loop spans 13 amino acids. The CDR3 region has the DNA TGTGCCAGCAGTCTTCACAGGGACTATGGCTACACCTTC. Residues: CASSLHRDYGYTF.

The chain combines TRBV4-1 with TRBJ1-2; D might be TRBD1 (6 bases). The CDR3 consists of 15 residues. Germline V gene sequence: CDR1 MGHRA, CDR2 YSYEKL. Trimming took off 3 bases at V and 5 bases at J, with 16 bases between the two ends. CDR3 DNA sequence: TGCGCCAGCAGCCAGACGAAAGAAGGGGGATATGGCTACACCTTC. This encodes CASSQTKEGGYGYTF.